Following are 3 T cell receptor beta chains from one sample sequenced in a study of beta chain features in type 1 diabetes. Isolated RNA was reverse transcribed in full, so expressed TCRB transcripts were sequenced. Profiled with immunoSEQ multiplex PCR; TCRdb holds only in-frame clones, not every one. The sample carries 250,000 to 300,000 clones, more than 13% recorded once. Notes on the study in general: A moderate, significant TCRB CDR3 shortening appeared in type 1 diabetes across four CD4+ subsets.

These receptors have no known antigen. Sequenced sample: naive CD4+ T cells from blood. These receptors came from a man aged 25-45 years with type 1 diabetes.

This clone was seen only a few times. V and J are TRBV7-3 and TRBJ2-2; 9 positions agree with TRBD2. With V trimmed by 3 bases and J by 4 bases, 3 bases remained unmatched. CDR1 and CDR2 (germline): SGHTA, FQGTGA. The CDR3 is 15 residues long. The CDR3 protein is CASSFSGSGTGELFF. In DNA form, the CDR3 reads TGTGCCAGCAGCTTTAGCGGGAGCGGCACCGGGGAGCTGTTTTTT.

This clone was seen once. The V gene is TRBV6-5, the J gene TRBJ1-1; TRBD1 matches 9 bases. Germline V lookup: CDR1 MNHEY, CDR2 SVGAGI. This CDR3 region has 15 residues. After removal of 0 bases from V and 3 bases from J, the junction contained 2 bases not matched to a gene. CDR3 nucleotide sequence: TGTGCCAGCAGTTACTCGAGACAGGGGGACACTGAAGCTTTCTTT. Amino acid sequence: CASSYSRQGDTEAFF.

The chain has TRBV12-5 and TRBJ2-7, with D possibly TRBD1 on 7 matching bases. The germline gives CDR1 LGHNT, CDR2 FRNRAP. This CDR3 region has 17 residues. Trimming took off 5 bases at V and 5 bases at J, with 25 bases between the two ends. The chain's CDR3 is CASGLPGQSNGGNEQYF. The CDR3 coding sequence is TGTGCTAGTGGTCTACCGGGACAGAGTAATGGAGGGAACGAGCAGTACTTC.